The present entry profiles one T cell receptor beta chain with its context. Its antigen is not known. The V segment lost 10 bases and the J segment 1 base; nucleotides outside the gene matches: 12. The CDR3 extends over 15 amino acids. Germline V lookup: CDR1 LNHDA, CDR2 SQIVND (reference sequence). This table comes from immunoSEQ multiplex PCR, and its TCRdb copy is limited to in-frame clones, with some not included. The repertoire holds tens of thousands of clones, with around 86% as singletons. Patients were ruled out by autoimmune disease history or systemic immunosuppression. Blood specimens came from baseline, cycle 4 day 1, and cycle 7 day 1. The data belong to a study of OX40 agonist ivuxolimab in advanced cancers. Findings and limits, study-wide: Clonal expansion from baseline to week 6 occurred in both CD4+ and CD8+ T cells.

The rearrangement links TRBV19 to TRBJ2-5; 7 nucleotides line up with TRBD1. Sequencing was performed on CD4+ or CD8+ T cells sorted from blood, taken in a trial of the OX40 agonist ivuxolimab. The sequence came from an adult with an advanced solid tumor such as melanoma, head and neck, liver or kidney cancer. The CDR3 here is CATRHHEGAQETQYF. In DNA form, the CDR3 reads TGTGCCACCCGGCACCATGAGGGGGCCCAAGAGACCCAGTACTTC.